This T cell receptor (beta chain) comes out of a study of T-cell memory formation after mild COVID-19. On the study more broadly: Among the donors, TCR clusters were largely specific to each donor. Study-wide results and caveats: Some clones that responded were present in memory (sampled pre-infection), which suggests cross-reactive memory joined.

Comment on this clonotype: The target antigen is unknown.

A single record per CDR3 protein comes from TCRdb applying MiXCR to the 5' RACE reads. Found here are over 450,000 distinct CDR3 sequences, just over 20% of them singletons; the top ten hold 9.5% to 15%. This receptor was identified in an adult woman who had mild COVID-19 (a few samples of this study predate the infection). Cell type and time point are not known. Sequencing was carried out using PBMCs or a T cell subset sorted from them (not recorded which).

CDR3 loop: CASSIQGPGEQYF. CDR3 coding DNA: TGTGCCAGCAGTATACAGGGGCCGGGGGAGCAGTACTTC. The chain recombines TRBV12-3 or TRBV12-4 with TRBJ2-7, with 7 bases that match TRBD1. The CDR3 is made up of 13 amino acids. V lost 5 bases and J lost 7; bases outside the gene matches: 8.